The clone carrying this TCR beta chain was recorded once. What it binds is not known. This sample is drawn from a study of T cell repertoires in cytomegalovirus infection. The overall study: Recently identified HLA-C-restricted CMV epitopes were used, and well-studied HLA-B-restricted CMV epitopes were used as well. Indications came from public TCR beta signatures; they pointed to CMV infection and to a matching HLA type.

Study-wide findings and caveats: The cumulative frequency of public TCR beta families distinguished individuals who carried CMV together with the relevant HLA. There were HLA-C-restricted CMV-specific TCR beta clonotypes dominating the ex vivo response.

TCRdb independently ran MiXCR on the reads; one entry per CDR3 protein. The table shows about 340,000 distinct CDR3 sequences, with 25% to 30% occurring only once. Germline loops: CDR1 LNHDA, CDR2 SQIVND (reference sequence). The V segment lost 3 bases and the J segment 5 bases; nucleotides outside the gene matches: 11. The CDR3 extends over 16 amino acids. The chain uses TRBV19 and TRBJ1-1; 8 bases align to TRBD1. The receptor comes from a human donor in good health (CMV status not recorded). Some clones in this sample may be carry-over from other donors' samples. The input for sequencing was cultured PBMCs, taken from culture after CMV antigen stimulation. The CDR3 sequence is CASSMRGTGGRTEAFF. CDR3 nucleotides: TGTGCCAGTAGTATGAGGGGAACAGGGGGAAGGACTGAAGCTTTCTTT.